This TCR beta chain emerged from a study of OX40 agonist ivuxolimab in advanced cancers. Broader study findings: Expanded clones were, on average, more numerous among CD8+ T cells than CD4+. Some of the nonresponding patients also showed low levels of normalized T-cell clonal expansion. Both CD4+ and CD8+ T cell populations in blood had undergone clonal expansion by week 6 at 0.1 to 3.0 mg/kg.

The CDR3 length is 14 residues. V dropped 1 base and J dropped 9; count of bases not matched to a gene: 7. Germline-derived CDR1 and CDR2 are SQVTM and ANQGSEA. A note on this clone: As yet, its antigen is unknown.

The data were produced by immunoSEQ multiplex PCR, yet TCRdb's version contains in-frame clones alone and is incomplete. This sample has about 24,000 clones; 65% to 90% occur once, and the top ten carry over 35%. This receptor was taken from an adult with an advanced solid tumor such as melanoma, head and neck, liver or kidney cancer. The chain combines TRBV29-1 with TRBJ2-1; 9 bases agree with TRBD2. The sample in question was CD4+ or CD8+ T cells sorted from blood, obtained in a trial of the OX40 agonist ivuxolimab. CDR3 nucleotide sequence: TGCAGCGTTGAAGCGGGCGGGGGGGCCACTGAGCAGTTCTTC. Its translation is CSVEAGGGATEQFF.